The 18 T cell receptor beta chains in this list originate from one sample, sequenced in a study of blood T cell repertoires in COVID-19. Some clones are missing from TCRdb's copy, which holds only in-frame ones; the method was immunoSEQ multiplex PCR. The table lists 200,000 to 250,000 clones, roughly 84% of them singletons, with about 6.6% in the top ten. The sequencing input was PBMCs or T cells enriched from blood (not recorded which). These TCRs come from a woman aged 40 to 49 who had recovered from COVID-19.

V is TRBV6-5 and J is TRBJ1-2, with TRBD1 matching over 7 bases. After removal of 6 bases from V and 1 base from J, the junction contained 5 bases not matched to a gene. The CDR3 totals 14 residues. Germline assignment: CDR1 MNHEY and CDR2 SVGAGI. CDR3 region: CASSPGTVNYGYTF. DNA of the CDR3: TGTGCCAGCAGCCCCGGGACAGTTAACTATGGCTACACCTTC.

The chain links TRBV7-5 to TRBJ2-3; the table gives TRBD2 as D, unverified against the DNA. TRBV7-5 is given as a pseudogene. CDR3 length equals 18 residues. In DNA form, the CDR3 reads TGTGTCAGAAGCTCGAGGACTAGCGGGTGTACTAGCACAGATACGCAGTATTTT. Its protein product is CVRSSRTSGCTSTDTQYF.

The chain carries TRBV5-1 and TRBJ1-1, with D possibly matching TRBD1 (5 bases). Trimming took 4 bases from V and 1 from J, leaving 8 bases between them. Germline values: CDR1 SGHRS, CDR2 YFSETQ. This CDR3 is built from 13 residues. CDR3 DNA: TGCGCCAGCAGCATACAGGAGAACACTGAAGCTTTCTTT. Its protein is CASSIQENTEAFF.

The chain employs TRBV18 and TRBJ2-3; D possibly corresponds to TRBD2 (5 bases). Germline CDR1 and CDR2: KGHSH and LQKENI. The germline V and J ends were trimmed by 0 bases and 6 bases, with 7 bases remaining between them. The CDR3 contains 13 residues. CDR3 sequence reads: CASSPPRADTQYF. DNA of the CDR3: TGTGCCAGCTCACCACCGAGGGCTGATACGCAGTATTTT.

CDR3 region: CASSRSNRGEQYF. The CDR3 nucleotides are TGTGCCAGCAGTCGAAGCAACAGGGGCGAGCAGTACTTC. The chain couples TRBV6-5 to TRBJ2-7, with 7 bases matching TRBD1. This CDR3 has 13 residues. The germline V gene encodes CDR1 MNHEY and CDR2 SVGAGI. V dropped 5 bases and J dropped 6; count of bases not matched to a gene: 7.

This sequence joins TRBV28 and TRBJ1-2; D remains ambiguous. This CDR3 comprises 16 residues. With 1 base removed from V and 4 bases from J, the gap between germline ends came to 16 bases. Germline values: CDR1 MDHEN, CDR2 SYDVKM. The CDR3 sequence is CASSLFVRGDSYGYTF. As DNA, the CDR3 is TGTGCCAGCAGTTTATTTGTTCGGGGAGATAGCTATGGCTACACCTTC.

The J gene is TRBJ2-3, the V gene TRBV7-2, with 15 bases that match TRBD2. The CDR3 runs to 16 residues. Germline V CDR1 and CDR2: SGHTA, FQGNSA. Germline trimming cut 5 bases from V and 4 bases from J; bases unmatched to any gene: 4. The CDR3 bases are TGTGCCAGCAGCCGCGGACTAGCGGGAGGGTCAGATACGCAGTATTTT. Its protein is CASSRGLAGGSDTQYF.

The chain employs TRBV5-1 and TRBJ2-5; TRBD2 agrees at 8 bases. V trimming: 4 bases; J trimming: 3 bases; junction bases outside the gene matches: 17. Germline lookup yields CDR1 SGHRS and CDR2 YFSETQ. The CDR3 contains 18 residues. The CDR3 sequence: CASSSGTSGGVGEETQYF. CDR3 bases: TGCGCCAGCAGCAGTGGAACTAGCGGAGGGGTGGGCGAAGAGACCCAGTACTTC.

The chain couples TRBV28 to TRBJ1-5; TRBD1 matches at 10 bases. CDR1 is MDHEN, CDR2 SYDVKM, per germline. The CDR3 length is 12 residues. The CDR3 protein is CASGQGGQPQHF. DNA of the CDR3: TGTGCATCAGGACAGGGGGGTCAGCCCCAGCATTTT.

The CDR3 spells CASSLEGLVGGELFF. The CDR3 nucleotides are TGTGCCAGCAGCTTGGAGGGACTAGTCGGGGGGGAGCTGTTTTTT. V is TRBV5-5 and J is TRBJ2-2; 8 bases map to TRBD2. CDR3 length: 15 amino acids. Germline loops: CDR1 SGHKS, CDR2 YYEKEE (reference sequence). J lost 8 bases, V lost 0 bases, and 6 bases had no gene match.

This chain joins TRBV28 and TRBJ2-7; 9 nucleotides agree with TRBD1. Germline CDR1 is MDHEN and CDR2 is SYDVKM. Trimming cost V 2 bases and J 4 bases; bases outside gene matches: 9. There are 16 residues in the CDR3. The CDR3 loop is CASSLVSGQGQYEQYF. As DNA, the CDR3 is TGTGCCAGCAGTTTAGTGTCGGGACAGGGTCAATACGAGCAGTACTTC. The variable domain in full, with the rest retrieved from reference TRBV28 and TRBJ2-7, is DVKVTQSSRYLVKRTGEKVFLECVQDMDHENMFWYRQDPGLGLRLIYFSYDVKMKEKGDIPEGYSVSREKKERFSLILESASTNQTSMYLCASSLVSGQGQYEQYFGPGTRLTVT.

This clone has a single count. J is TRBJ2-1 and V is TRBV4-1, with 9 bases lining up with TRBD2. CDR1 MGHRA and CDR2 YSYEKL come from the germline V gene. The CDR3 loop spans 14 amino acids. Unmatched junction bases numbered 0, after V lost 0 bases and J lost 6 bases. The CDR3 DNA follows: TGCGCCAGCAGCCAAGAACTAGCGGGCAATGAGCAGTTCTTC. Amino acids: CASSQELAGNEQFF.

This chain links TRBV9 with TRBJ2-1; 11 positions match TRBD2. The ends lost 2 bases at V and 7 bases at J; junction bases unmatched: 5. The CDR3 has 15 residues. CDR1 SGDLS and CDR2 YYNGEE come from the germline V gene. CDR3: CASSVTSGITNEQFF. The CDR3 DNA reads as TGTGCCAGCAGCGTGACTAGCGGGATTACGAATGAGCAGTTCTTC.

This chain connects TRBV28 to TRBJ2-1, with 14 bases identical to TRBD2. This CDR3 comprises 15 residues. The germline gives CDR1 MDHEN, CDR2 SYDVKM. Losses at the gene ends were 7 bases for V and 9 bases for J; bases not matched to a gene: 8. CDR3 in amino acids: CASIRLAGGPREQFF. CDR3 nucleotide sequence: TGTGCCAGCATCCGACTAGCGGGAGGGCCTCGTGAGCAGTTCTTC.

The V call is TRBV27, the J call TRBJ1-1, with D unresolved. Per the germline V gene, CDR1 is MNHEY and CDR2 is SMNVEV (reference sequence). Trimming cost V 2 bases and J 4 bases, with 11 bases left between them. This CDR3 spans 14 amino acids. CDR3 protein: CASSLAVFGTEAFF. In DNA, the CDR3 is TGTGCCAGCAGTTTAGCGGTTTTTGGCACTGAAGCTTTCTTT.

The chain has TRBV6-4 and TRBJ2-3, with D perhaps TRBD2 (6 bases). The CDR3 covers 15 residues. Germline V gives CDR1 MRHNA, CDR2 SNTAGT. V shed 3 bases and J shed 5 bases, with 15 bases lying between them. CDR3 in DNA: TGTGCCAGCAGTGAAAGTGGGAGGAGAGGAGATACGCAGTATTTT. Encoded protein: CASSESGRRGDTQYF.

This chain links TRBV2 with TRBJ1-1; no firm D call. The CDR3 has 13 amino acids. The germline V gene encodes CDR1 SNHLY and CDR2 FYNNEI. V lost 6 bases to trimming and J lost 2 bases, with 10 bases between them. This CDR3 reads CASSGELNTEAFF. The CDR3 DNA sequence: TGTGCCAGCAGCGGGGAGTTAAACACTGAAGCTTTCTTT.

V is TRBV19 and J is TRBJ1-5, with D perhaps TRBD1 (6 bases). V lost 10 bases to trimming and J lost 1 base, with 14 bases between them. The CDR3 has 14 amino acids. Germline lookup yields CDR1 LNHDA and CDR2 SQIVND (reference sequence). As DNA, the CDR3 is TGTGCCACCTCCTGGGGGACAAGCAATCAGCCCCAGCATTTT. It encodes CATSWGTSNQPQHF.